The source of this T cell receptor (beta chain) is a study of cytotoxic CD8 clonotypes in ibrutinib-treated CLL. Regarding the study as a whole: Exceeding age-matched healthy donors, baseline clonality also tracked the counts of circulating CD8+ T cells. The study found public clonotypes uncommon, contracting or stable on treatment.

This CDR3 has 11 amino acids. V was clipped by 7 bases and J by 10 bases, with 11 bases between them. Germline lookup yields CDR1 MNHEY and CDR2 SMNVEV (reference sequence). Depth targeted 1 in 200,000 to 1 in 1 million T cells, averaging 10x coverage per clonotype. TCRdb keeps only in-frame clones here, not all; method: immunoSEQ multiplex PCR. The top ten hold about 3% of the sample, which has about 160,000 clones, around nine tenths seen once. A word on this clone: Its target is unknown.

The gene calls are TRBV27 and TRBJ2-1; possibly TRBD2 for D (6 bases). The source of this sequence is a human donor with chronic lymphocytic leukemia. The sample consisted of PBMCs, taken at disease progression, from a patient treated with ibrutinib. Written as DNA, the CDR3 is TGTGCCAGCATGGCGGGGCGCGAGCAGTTCTTC. This encodes CASMAGREQFF.